Below, 26 T cell receptor beta chains from the same sample are listed, as sequenced in a study of identical twins. TCRdb ran MiXCR on the 5' RACE reads and lists one entry per CDR3 protein. The sample has about 260,000 distinct CDR3 sequences; around 6.6% are singletons. These data also formed part of another study, on yellow fever vaccine responses in identical twins.

The sequencing sample was made of memory (CD45RO+) T cells sorted from blood. The receptor set was obtained from a young woman in good health.

This chain connects TRBV2 to TRBJ1-1, with no clear D. This CDR3 spans 13 amino acids. Germline V gene lookup returns CDR1 SNHLY and CDR2 FYNNEI. The germline V and J ends were trimmed by 7 bases and 4 bases, with 13 bases remaining between them. In DNA form, the CDR3 reads TGTGCCAGCACCCCCCCCGCGGGCACTGAAGCTTTCTTT. Encoded protein: CASTPPAGTEAFF.

This clonotype has more than one count but fewer than ten. The J gene is TRBJ2-3, the V gene TRBV5-5, with D possibly being TRBD1 (6 bases). The CDR3 spans 14 residues. Per the germline V gene, CDR1 is SGHKS and CDR2 is YYEKEE (reference sequence). V gave up 1 base and J gave up 6 bases, with 12 bases separating them. The DNA for the CDR3 is TGTGCCAGCAGCTTGTTTGATCAGGGGGATACGCAGTATTTT. Residues: CASSLFDQGDTQYF.

This clonotype was found a few times. CDR3 sequence (DNA): TGTGCCAGCAGCTTAGGCACTCAGTGGGACCTTAGGGTCAATGAGCAGTTCTTC. It codes for CASSLGTQWDLRVNEQFF. V gene TRBV11-1 combines with J gene TRBJ2-1; D is tentatively TRBD1 or TRBD2 (5 bases each). The V gene lost 1 base and the J gene lost 6 bases, with 22 bases spanning the gap. Germline CDR1 reads SGHAT; CDR2 reads FQDESV (reference sequence). This CDR3 contains 18 residues.

The chain combines TRBV27 with TRBJ2-7; weak D call: TRBD2 (5 bases). Germline V CDR1 and CDR2: MNHEY, SMNVEV (reference sequence). Trimming took off 3 bases at V and 4 bases at J, with 10 bases between the two ends. This CDR3 spans 13 amino acids. CDR3 in DNA: TGTGCCAGCAGTTTTGGACTCACATACGAGCAGTACTTC. This codes for CASSFGLTYEQYF.

This clonotype was seen many times. The chain joins TRBV29-1 to TRBJ1-3; TRBD1 agrees at 7 bases. The CDR3 is 13 amino acids. Germline CDR1 SQVTM, CDR2 ANQGSEA. With 5 bases clipped from V and 3 bases from J, the junction kept 4 bases outside the gene matches. CDR3 DNA sequence: TGCAGCGTTAAGGGGGCGGTTGGAAACACCATATATTTT. It encodes CSVKGAVGNTIYF.

This clonotype has a count of ten or more. The V gene is TRBV7-2, the J gene TRBJ2-7; D is uncertain. Germline-derived CDR1 and CDR2 are SGHTA and FQGNSA. Trimming left V 7 bases short and J 3 bases short, with 13 bases between. This CDR3 is 13 amino acids long. The CDR3: CASTLKLGYEQYF. The CDR3 nucleotides are TGTGCCAGCACCCTTAAATTAGGCTACGAGCAGTACTTC.

The V call is TRBV7-6, the J call TRBJ2-5; TRBD2 matches at 15 bases. The CDR3 extends over 15 amino acids. J lost 5 bases, V lost 3 bases, and 1 base had no gene match. CDR1 and CDR2 from the germline V gene are SGHVS and FNYEAQ. The DNA for the CDR3 is TGTGCCAGCAGCTTTGGGACTAGCGGGAGGGAGACCCAGTACTTC. Encoded protein: CASSFGTSGRETQYF.

In DNA form, the CDR3 reads TGTGCCAGCAGTCACGGGACGTACTCTGGGGCCAACGTCCTGACTTTC. As protein: CASSHGTYSGANVLTF. V gene TRBV28 combines with J gene TRBJ2-6, with D tentatively TRBD1 or TRBD2 (5 bases each). With 5 bases removed from V and 0 bases from J, the gap between germline ends came to 11 bases. Germline V gene lookup returns CDR1 MDHEN and CDR2 SYDVKM. The CDR3 is 16 amino acids.

The chain uses TRBV20-1 and TRBJ2-7; TRBD2 matches 13 bases. Germline V gene data show CDR1 as DFQATT and CDR2 as SNEGSKA (reference sequence). The CDR3 contains 17 residues. The CDR3, as DNA: TGCTGTGCTAGAGGGGAAATGACTAGCGGGGGGTCTTACGAGCAGTACGTC. Its translation is CCARGEMTSGGSYEQYV.

This clonotype was seen ten or more times. This sequence joins TRBV4-1 and TRBJ1-5, with D possibly matching TRBD1 (5 bases). Trimming stripped 4 bases from V and 2 bases from J, with 12 bases between. CDR1 is MGHRA and CDR2 is YSYEKL in the germline V gene. This CDR3 has 15 residues. The CDR3: CASSLHLGGNQPQHF. Here the CDR3 DNA reads TGCGCCAGCAGCCTACATTTAGGGGGCAATCAGCCCCAGCATTTT.

This clonotype appeared a few times. The DNA for the CDR3 is TGTGCCAGCAGAGACTCGGGGTTAGGAGATACGCAGTATTTT. Translated: CASRDSGLGDTQYF. This chain links TRBV6-5 with TRBJ2-3; tentative D call: TRBD2 (5 bases). In germline, CDR1 is MNHEY, CDR2 SVGAGI. The CDR3 spans 14 residues. Trimming removed 6 bases from V and 5 bases from J, with 15 bases in between.

This clonotype was detected only a few times. This sequence joins TRBV5-5 and TRBJ2-4, with D hard to call. The CDR3 contains 15 residues. V lost 4 bases and J lost 5, with 16 bases in between. The germline CDR1 and CDR2 sequences are SGHKS and YYEKEE (reference sequence). CDR3 nucleotides: TGTGCCAGCAGCCCATCAGGTTTGCCCGAAAACATTCAGTACTTC. This codes for CASSPSGLPENIQYF.

Only a few counts were recorded for this clonotype. The chain recombines TRBV7-9 with TRBJ1-6; D not resolved. The length of the CDR3 is 13 residues. Germline-derived CDR1 and CDR2 are SEHNR and FQNEAQ (reference sequence). V lost 4 bases and J lost 11, with 12 bases in between. CDR3 sequence: CASSWTGIAPLHF. The DNA of the CDR3 is TGTGCCAGCAGCTGGACCGGGATAGCACCCCTCCACTTT.

This clonotype was recorded many times. This chain connects TRBV5-6 to TRBJ2-1; no firm D call. CDR3 size: 11 residues. The germline gives CDR1 SGHDT, CDR2 YYEEEE. V lost 6 bases and J 9 bases, leaving 10 bases between the germline ends. The CDR3 loop is CASTWGGEQFF. CDR3 bases: TGTGCCAGCACCTGGGGTGGTGAGCAGTTCTTC.

There are many counts of this clonotype. The CDR3 loop reads CASSQQTVAGSKYEQYF. As DNA, the CDR3 is TGCGCCAGCAGCCAACAAACTGTGGCAGGCTCGAAATACGAGCAGTACTTC. This chain uses TRBV4-1 with TRBJ2-7; D is undetermined. V was shortened by 2 bases and J by 4 bases, with 21 bases between the two germline ends. Germline values: CDR1 MGHRA, CDR2 YSYEKL. This CDR3 comprises 17 residues.

This clonotype turned up a few times. This chain links TRBV11-2 with TRBJ1-1, with D possibly being TRBD1 (5 bases). V lost 5 bases, J lost 1 base, and 11 bases lay in between. From germline, CDR1 is SGHAT and CDR2 FQNNGV. The CDR3 covers 14 residues. CDR3 DNA: TGTGCCAGCAGCGCCGGGGGGTGGAACACTGAAGCTTTCTTT. Its protein is CASSAGGWNTEAFF.

The chain employs TRBV20-1 and TRBJ2-5; 10 bases are shared with TRBD1. Germline-derived CDR1 and CDR2 are DFQATT and SNEGSKA (reference sequence). This CDR3 contains 15 residues. V shed 6 bases, J shed 4 bases, and the junction held 11 bases outside the gene matches. The CDR3: CSARRTGTGVETQYF. For the CDR3, the DNA is TGCAGTGCCCGAAGAACCGGGACAGGGGTAGAGACCCAGTACTTC.

The sample holds a few counts of this clonotype. V gene TRBV28 combines with J gene TRBJ1-2; a weak D match, TRBD1 (5 bases). V lost 5 bases to trimming and J lost 6 bases, with 10 bases between them. The V gene's germline CDR1 is MDHEN and CDR2 SYDVKM. The CDR3 consists of 12 residues. CDR3 protein: CASSAYRNGYTF. DNA of the CDR3: TGTGCCAGCAGTGCCTACAGGAATGGCTACACCTTC.

This clonotype has at least ten counts. The V and J genes are TRBV7-9 and TRBJ1-1, with D perhaps matching TRBD1 (5 bases). CDR3 length equals 14 residues. The V gene lost 2 bases and the J gene lost 1 base, with 8 bases spanning the gap. Germline V gene sequence: CDR1 SEHNR, CDR2 FQNEAQ (reference sequence). The CDR3 coding sequence is TGTGCCAGCAGCTTACAGGGATCGAACACTGAAGCTTTCTTT. The encoded protein is CASSLQGSNTEAFF.

This clonotype was found many times. Here the CDR3 DNA reads TGTGCCAGCAGTCTAAGAAAGACCGGGACATCAACCAGCGCGAACACCGGGGAGCTGTTTTTT. Encoded protein: CASSLRKTGTSTSANTGELFF. The chain couples TRBV12-3 or TRBV12-4 to TRBJ2-2, with D perhaps matching TRBD1 (6 bases). The V gene lost 5 bases and the J gene lost 0 bases, with 28 bases spanning the gap. The CDR3 is 21 residues long.

This clonotype showed up just a few times. This chain joins TRBV6-1 and TRBJ1-1; tentatively, D is TRBD1 (5 bases). The CDR3 extends over 15 amino acids. V was pared by 5 bases and J by 0 bases, with 13 bases between. Germline loops: CDR1 MNHNS, CDR2 SASEGT. The CDR3, as DNA: TGTGCCAGCAGTCTTTTCGGGGGAATGAACACTGAAGCTTTCTTT. Translated: CASSLFGGMNTEAFF.

V is TRBV5-1 and J is TRBJ1-6, with no clear D. The CDR3 loop spans 17 amino acids. V was shortened by 0 bases and J by 0 bases, with 10 bases between the two germline ends. Germline V lookup: CDR1 SGHRS, CDR2 YFSETQ. CDR3: CASSLVGKSSYNSPLHF. CDR3 DNA sequence: TGCGCCAGCAGCTTGGTGGGCAAGAGCTCCTATAATTCACCCCTCCACTTT.

The rearrangement links TRBV5-1 to TRBJ2-1, with 12 positions matching TRBD2. The germline V gene encodes CDR1 SGHRS and CDR2 YFSETQ. J gave up 5 bases and V 0 bases, and 6 bases lay outside the gene matches. The CDR3 contains 17 residues. CDR3 sequence: CASSLGFGLAGNNEQFF. As DNA, the CDR3 is TGCGCCAGCAGCTTGGGTTTCGGACTAGCGGGAAACAATGAGCAGTTCTTC.

The rearrangement joins TRBV9 to TRBJ2-5; D remains unclear. Germline loops: CDR1 SGDLS, CDR2 YYNGEE. The CDR3 covers 14 residues. V lost 1 base, J lost 4 bases, and 11 bases lay in between. CDR3 in DNA: TGTGCCAGCAGCGTACACGGATCGGGAGAGACCCAGTACTTC. It encodes CASSVHGSGETQYF.

The chain employs TRBV15 and TRBJ2-2; 12 bases line up with TRBD1. V dropped 8 bases and J dropped 8; count of bases not matched to a gene: 9. Germline CDR1 and CDR2: LNHNV and YYDKDF (reference sequence). The CDR3 totals 15 residues. The CDR3 loop reads CATVRDRGLSGELFF. CDR3 in DNA: TGTGCCACCGTCCGGGACAGGGGGCTTTCGGGGGAGCTGTTTTTT.

In this sample, this clonotype turned up a few times. The CDR3 is CASSAGLAGETQYF. The CDR3 coding sequence is TGTGCCAGCAGTGCGGGACTAGCGGGAGAGACCCAGTACTTC. The chain has TRBV6-1 and TRBJ2-5; 12 bases map to TRBD2. The CDR3 is 14 amino acids. Germline V gene lookup returns CDR1 MNHNS and CDR2 SASEGT. The J segment lost 4 bases and the V segment lost 4 bases, leaving 1 base of the junction unmatched.